Below are 13 T cell receptor beta chains sequenced from a single sample in a study of blood T cell repertoires in COVID-19. TCRdb keeps only in-frame clones here, not all; method: immunoSEQ multiplex PCR. The table lists approximately 250,000 clones, approximately 88% of them singletons. Material: PBMCs or T cells enriched from blood (not recorded which). The receptors stem from a woman aged 40 to 50 with acute COVID-19.

The chain links TRBV5-4 to TRBJ2-7; TRBD2 might be the D (6 bases). V was pared by 2 bases and J by 4 bases, with 13 bases between. There are 14 residues in the CDR3. Germline CDR1 and CDR2: SGHNT and YYREEE (reference sequence). The DNA of the CDR3 is TGTGCCAGCAGCTTATTCGGGAGTGGGTACGAGCAGTACGTC. Its translation: CASSLFGSGYEQYV.

The chain links TRBV28 to TRBJ2-1, with 14 bases fitting TRBD2. Germline-derived CDR1 and CDR2 are MDHEN and SYDVKM. The CDR3 length is 19 residues. Trimming cost V 4 bases and J 1 base; bases outside gene matches: 9. Here the CDR3 DNA reads TGTGCCAGCAGTTCCCGGACTAGCGGGAGGATTGGGTCCTACAATGAGCAGTTCTTC. Translation: CASSSRTSGRIGSYNEQFF.

J is TRBJ1-6 and V is TRBV5-8; the D is unclear. The V gene lost 0 bases and the J gene lost 7 bases, with 5 bases spanning the gap. The CDR3 sequence is 13 residues long. The germline V gene encodes CDR1 SGHTS and CDR2 YDEGEE. The CDR3 loop reads CASSLGRNSPLHF. The CDR3 coding sequence is TGTGCCAGCAGCTTGGGCAGAAATTCACCCCTCCACTTT.

The chain couples TRBV19 to TRBJ2-7; 9 nucleotides line up with TRBD1. Germline trimming cut 3 bases from V and 9 bases from J; bases unmatched to any gene: 9. Germline lookup yields CDR1 LNHDA and CDR2 SQIVND (reference sequence). The CDR3 extends over 14 amino acids. The CDR3 protein is CASSMLGQGVVQYF. For the CDR3, the DNA is TGTGCCAGTAGTATGTTGGGACAGGGAGTTGTGCAGTACTTC.

The chain carries TRBV10-1 and TRBJ2-5, with 7 positions matching TRBD2. The germline V gene has CDR1 WNHNN and CDR2 SYGVQD (reference sequence). V trimming: 4 bases; J trimming: 5 bases; junction bases outside the gene matches: 4. The CDR3 sequence is 13 residues long. CDR3: CASSGVGGETQYF. The CDR3 nucleotides read TGCGCCAGCAGTGGAGTGGGAGGGGAGACCCAGTACTTC.

The rearrangement uses TRBV3-1 (or the pseudogene TRBV3-2) and TRBJ1-5, with 10 bases lining up with TRBD1. Per germline, CDR1 LGHDT and CDR2 YNNKEL (reference sequence). Trimming cost V 6 bases and J 9 bases; bases outside gene matches: 8. The CDR3 is 14 residues long. The CDR3 nucleotides are TGTGCCAGCAGTGTCGACAGGGGGCTGGTGCCCCAGCATTTT. It specifies CASSVDRGLVPQHF.

The chain has TRBV7-2 and TRBJ1-1; D not resolved. This CDR3 region has 13 residues. V lost 5 bases and J lost 1, with 8 bases in between. Germline V gives CDR1 SGHTA, CDR2 FQGNSA. The CDR3 region is CASSATANTEAFF. The CDR3 DNA sequence: TGTGCCAGCAGCGCCACAGCGAACACTGAAGCTTTCTTT.

V is TRBV28 and J is TRBJ2-5; possible D gene TRBD1, 5 bases. The germline V gene encodes CDR1 MDHEN and CDR2 SYDVKM. Trimming stripped 3 bases from V and 3 bases from J, with 17 bases between. The CDR3 runs to 16 residues. DNA for the CDR3: TGTGCCAGCAGTTTCCCCAACATGGACAAGAAAGAGACCCAGTACTTC. This encodes CASSFPNMDKKETQYF. Drawing the rest from reference TRBV28 and TRBJ2-5, the complete variable domain is DVKVTQSSRYLVKRTGEKVFLECVQDMDHENMFWYRQDPGLGLRLIYFSYDVKMKEKGDIPEGYSVSREKKERFSLILESASTNQTSMYLCASSFPNMDKKETQYFGPGTRLLVL.

The chain links TRBV7-2 to TRBJ2-3, with 10 bases aligning to TRBD2. In germline, CDR1 is SGHTA, CDR2 FQGNSA. The junction had 4 bases not matched to a gene; V was cut back by 3 bases and J by 4 bases. The CDR3 length is 15 residues. The CDR3 region is CASSLSGRASDTQYF. CDR3 bases: TGTGCCAGCAGCTTGAGCGGGAGGGCCTCAGATACGCAGTATTTT.

The chain carries TRBV5-4 and TRBJ2-3; possibly TRBD1 for D (5 bases). Germline CDR1 and CDR2: SGHNT and YYREEE (reference sequence). The ends were cut back, 6 bases at V and 9 bases at J, with 17 bases in the middle. This CDR3 spans 13 amino acids. The CDR3 here is CASTLTRWGTQYF. The CDR3 coding sequence is TGTGCCAGCACCCTCACGAGGTGGGGCACGCAGTATTTT.

V is TRBV7-9 and J is TRBJ1-2; 7 bases fit TRBD1. The CDR3 extends over 15 amino acids. CDR1 is SEHNR, CDR2 FQNEAQ, per germline (reference sequence). The junction had 8 bases not matched to a gene; V was cut back by 3 bases and J by 4 bases. The CDR3 bases are TGTGCCAGCAGCTTCCCAGACAGGGCCTCCTATGGCTACACCTTC. This sequence encodes CASSFPDRASYGYTF.

The chain is built from TRBV3-1 (or the pseudogene TRBV3-2) and TRBJ1-3; D is unresolved. This CDR3 spans 16 amino acids. Germline CDR1 LGHDT, CDR2 YNNKEL (reference sequence). V was shortened by 0 bases and J by 4 bases, with 13 bases between the two germline ends. The CDR3 loop is CASSQDFWSSGNTIYF. CDR3 DNA: TGTGCCAGCAGCCAAGATTTTTGGAGTTCCGGAAACACCATATATTTT.

The V gene is TRBV7-9, the J gene TRBJ2-7, with 7 nucleotides matching TRBD1. V shed 3 bases and J 0 bases; nucleotides not matched to a gene: 5. The CDR3 loop spans 15 amino acids. Per germline, CDR1 SEHNR and CDR2 FQNEAQ (reference sequence). CDR3 in amino acids: CASSFSDRDSYEQYF. The CDR3 DNA reads as TGTGCCAGCAGCTTCTCAGACAGGGACTCCTACGAGCAGTACTTC.